These T cell receptor beta chains were read from a single sample in a study of human T cells and chemical hapten exposure. TCRdb analysed the RACE reads with MiXCR anew, one entry per CDR3 protein. This sample has tens of thousands of distinct CDR3 sequences, with 10% to 13% found just once. Specimen: whole blood, collected in connection with sensitization to the hapten diphenylcyclopropenone (DPC). These receptors originate from a man aged 35 to 55 with alopecia areata. Some clones in this sample may be carry-over from other donors' samples. The CDR3 runs from the conserved cysteine through the conserved F or W. D genes are given only for firm matches. Clone size appears in some rows only: once, few, many, or a class for an expanded clone.

j_call v_call clone_size d_call cdr3_nt cdr3_aa
TRBJ2-1 TRBV6-1 few TRBD1 TGTGCCAGCAGCCTCGGACAGGCCATCAAAGGGCAGTTCTTC CASSLGQAIKGQFF
TRBJ1-3 TRBV28 few TRBD1 TGTGCCACCCTAGGGGGCCGGTGGCTCTCTGGAAACACCATATATTTT CATLGGRWLSGNTIYF
TRBJ2-5 TRBV6-2/TRBV6-3 few . TGTGCCAGCAGCCCCCACGAGACCCAGTACTTC CASSPHETQYF
TRBJ2-5 TRBV28 few . TGTGCCAGCAGTTGGGCCGGGACCCAAGAGACCCAGTACTTC CASSWAGTQETQYF
TRBJ2-5 TRBV7-2 few TRBD2 TGTGCCAGCAGCTTAATGAGCGGGAGGACCCAAGAGACCCAGTACTTC CASSLMSGRTQETQYF
TRBJ1-2 TRBV28 . . TGTGCCTCGGAGGGATATATCTATGGCTACACCTTC CASEGYIYGYTF
TRBJ1-6 TRBV4-3 many TRBD1 TGCGCCAGCAGCCAAGAATACGGGACAGAGAATTCACCCCTCCACTTT CASSQEYGTENSPLHF
TRBJ1-2 TRBV19 many . TGTGCCAGTAGTCGGGGAGACGAAAACTATGGCTACACCTTC CASSRGDENYGYTF
TRBJ2-1 TRBV7-2 . TRBD2 TGTGCCAGCAGCAAGAACACGGGGGGACTAGCCGACAATGAGCAGTTCTTC CASSKNTGGLADNEQFF
TRBJ2-7 TRBV7-2 . . TGTGCCAGCAGCCAACAAAGGGACGCCTACGAGCAGTACTTC CASSQQRDAYEQYF
TRBJ1-2 TRBV4-2 many . TGTGCCAGCAGCCAAGACGCCAGTCTTAACTATGGCTACACCTTC CASSQDASLNYGYTF
TRBJ2-5 TRBV29-1 . TRBD1 TGCAGCGTCGGACAGGTACAAGAGACCCAGTACTTC CSVGQVQETQYF
TRBJ2-3 TRBV5-1 . . TGCGCCAGCAGCTGGGGGACTAGCACAGATACGCAGTATTTT CASSWGTSTDTQYF
TRBJ2-6 TRBV20-1 . . TGCAGTGCTAGAGTGAGGCACCCGGGGGACTCAGGGGCCAACGTCCTGACTTTC CSARVRHPGDSGANVLTF
TRBJ1-3 TRBV5-1 few . TGCGCCAGCAGCCCTGGACAGTCTGGAAACACCATATATTTT CASSPGQSGNTIYF
TRBJ2-3 TRBV5-1 . TRBD2 TGCGCCAGCAGCTTGGTCCAGCTAGCGGCCACAGATACGCAGTATTTT CASSLVQLAATDTQYF
TRBJ2-6 TRBV2 . . TGTGCCAGCAGTGAAGTGGCAACCTCTGGGGCCAACGTCCTGACTTTC CASSEVATSGANVLTF
TRBJ1-2 TRBV29-1 many TRBD1 TGCAGCGTTGAAAAAGGACAGGGAAGCTACACCTTC CSVEKGQGSYTF
TRBJ2-5 TRBV28 . . TGTGCCAGCAGTGTACACAGGGATCTGGAGACCCAGTACTTC CASSVHRDLETQYF
TRBJ1-5 TRBV2 few TRBD1 TGTGCCAGCAATCGGGACAGCCGAAGGCAGCCCCAGCATTTT CASNRDSRRQPQHF
TRBJ2-1 TRBV19 few TRBD2 TGTGCCAGTAGTATCCCGTGGACTAGCGGGAGACCTCTACGGTATGAGCAGTTCTTC CASSIPWTSGRPLRYEQFF
TRBJ1-1 TRBV6-2/TRBV6-3 . . TGTGCCAGCAGTTTGATCGACACTGAAGCTTTCTTT CASSLIDTEAFF
TRBJ1-3 TRBV12-3/TRBV12-4 . . TGTGCCAGCAGTTCACGCCGGCCGAGCTCTGGAAACACCATATATTTT CASSSRRPSSGNTIYF
TRBJ1-1 TRBV13 . . TGTGCCAGCAGCTCCCGGACACTTGAAGCTTTCTTT CASSSRTLEAFF
TRBJ2-1 TRBV29-1 few TRBD1 TGCAGCGTTGAGGTGGGGACAGGGTCATACAATGAGCAGTTCTTC CSVEVGTGSYNEQFF
TRBJ2-7 TRBV6-2/TRBV6-3 . TRBD1 TGTGCCAGCAGTGACAGGGGTAGCGAGCAGTACTTC CASSDRGSEQYF
TRBJ2-7 TRBV7-2 . . TGTGCCAGCAGCTTAGGCAGGCAAAGACGGTACGAGCAGTACTTC CASSLGRQRRYEQYF
TRBJ2-7 TRBV28 . . TGTGCCAGCAGACCCTGGGCAGCCACGGCCAACGAGCAGTACTTC CASRPWAATANEQYF
TRBJ1-2 TRBV6-2/TRBV6-3 few . TGTGCCAGCAAAGGGAGTGCTAACTATGGCTACACCTTC CASKGSANYGYTF
TRBJ2-3 TRBV18 . . TGTGCCAGCTCGAAGCGAGTCGACGAGAGAGATACGCAGTATTTT CASSKRVDERDTQYF
TRBJ2-3 TRBV7-9 . TRBD1 TGTGCCAGCAGCTGGTCGGACAGGGTGGCCGATACGCAGTATTTT CASSWSDRVADTQYF
TRBJ2-3 TRBV6-6 . . TGTGCCAGCAGTAATTCCGGGGCGCAGTATTTT CASSNSGAQYF
TRBJ2-4 TRBV6-5 many . TGTGCCAGCAGTTCCCCAGGGTTAGCCAAAAACATTCAGTACTTC CASSSPGLAKNIQYF